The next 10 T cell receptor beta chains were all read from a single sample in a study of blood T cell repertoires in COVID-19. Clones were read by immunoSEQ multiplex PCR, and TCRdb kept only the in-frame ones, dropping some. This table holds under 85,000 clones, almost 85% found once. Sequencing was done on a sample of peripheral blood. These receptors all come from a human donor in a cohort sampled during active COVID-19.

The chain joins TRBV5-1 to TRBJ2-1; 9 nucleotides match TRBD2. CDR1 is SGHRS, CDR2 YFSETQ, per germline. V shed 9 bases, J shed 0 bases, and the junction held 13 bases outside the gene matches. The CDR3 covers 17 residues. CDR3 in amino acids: CATRRVAGASSYNEQFF. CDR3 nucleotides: TGCGCCACCCGCCGGGTAGCGGGGGCGAGCTCCTACAATGAGCAGTTCTTC.

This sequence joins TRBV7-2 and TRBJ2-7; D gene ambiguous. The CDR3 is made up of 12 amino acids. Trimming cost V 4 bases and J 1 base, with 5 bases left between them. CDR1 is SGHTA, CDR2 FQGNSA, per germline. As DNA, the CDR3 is TGTGCCAGCAGCTACTATTCCTACGAGCAGTACTTC. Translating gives CASSYYSYEQYF.

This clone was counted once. CDR3 nucleotides: TGTGCCAGTACCCAACTGGGACAGCCCTATGGCTACACCTTC. It is translated as CASTQLGQPYGYTF. The chain is built from TRBV19 and TRBJ1-2; 7 nucleotides align to TRBD1. The CDR3 sequence is 14 residues long. Germline CDR1 LNHDA, CDR2 SQIVND (reference sequence). J was trimmed by 4 bases and V by 7 bases; bases with no gene match: 9.

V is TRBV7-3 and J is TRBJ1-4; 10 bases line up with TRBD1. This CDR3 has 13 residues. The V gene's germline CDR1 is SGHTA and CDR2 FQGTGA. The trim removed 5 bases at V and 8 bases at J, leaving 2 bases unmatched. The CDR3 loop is CASSRDRGEKLFF. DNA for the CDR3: TGTGCCAGCAGCCGGGACAGGGGAGAAAAACTGTTTTTT.

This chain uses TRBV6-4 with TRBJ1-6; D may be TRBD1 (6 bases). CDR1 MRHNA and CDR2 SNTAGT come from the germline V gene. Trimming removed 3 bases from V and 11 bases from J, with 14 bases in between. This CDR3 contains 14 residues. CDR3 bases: TGTGCCAGCAGTGAGGCCAGGGGAGTAGCACCCCTCCACTTT. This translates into CASSEARGVAPLHF.

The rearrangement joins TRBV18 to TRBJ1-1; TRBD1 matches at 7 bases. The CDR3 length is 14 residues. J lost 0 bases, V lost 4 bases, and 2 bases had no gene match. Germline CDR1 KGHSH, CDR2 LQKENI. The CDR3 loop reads CASSLDRMNTEAFF. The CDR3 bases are TGTGCCAGCTCACTGGACAGGATGAACACTGAAGCTTTCTTT. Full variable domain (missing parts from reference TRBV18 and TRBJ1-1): NAGVMQNPRHLVRRRGQEARLRCSPMKGHSHVYWYRQLPEEGLKFMVYLQKENIIDESGMPKERFSAEFPKEGPSILRIQQVVRGDSAAYFCASSLDRMNTEAFFGQGTRLTVV.

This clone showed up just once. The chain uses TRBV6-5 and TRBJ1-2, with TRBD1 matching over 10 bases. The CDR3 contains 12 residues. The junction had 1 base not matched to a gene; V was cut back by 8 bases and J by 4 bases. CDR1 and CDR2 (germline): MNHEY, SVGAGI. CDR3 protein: CASGTGAYGYTF. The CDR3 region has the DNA TGTGCCAGCGGGACAGGGGCCTATGGCTACACCTTC.

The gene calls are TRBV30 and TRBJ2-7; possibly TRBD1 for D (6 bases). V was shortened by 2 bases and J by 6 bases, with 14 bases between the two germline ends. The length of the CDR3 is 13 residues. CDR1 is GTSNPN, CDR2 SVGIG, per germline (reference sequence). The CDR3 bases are TGTGCCTGGAGTCATAACAGGGACGGCGAGCAGTACTTC. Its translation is CAWSHNRDGEQYF.

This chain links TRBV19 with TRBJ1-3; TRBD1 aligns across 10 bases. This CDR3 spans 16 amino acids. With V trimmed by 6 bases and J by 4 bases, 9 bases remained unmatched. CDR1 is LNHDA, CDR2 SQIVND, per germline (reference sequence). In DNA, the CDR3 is TGTGCCAGTAGCCGAGGGGACAGGGGATTCGGAAACACCATATATTTT. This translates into CASSRGDRGFGNTIYF.

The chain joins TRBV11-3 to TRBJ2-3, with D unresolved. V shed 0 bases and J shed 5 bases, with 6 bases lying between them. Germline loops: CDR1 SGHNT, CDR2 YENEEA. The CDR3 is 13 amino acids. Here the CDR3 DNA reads TGTGCCAGCAGCTTAGAGGGCCGAGATACGCAGTATTTT. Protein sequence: CASSLEGRDTQYF.